This T cell receptor beta chain was captured by sequencing in a study of blood T cell repertoires in COVID-19. Looking at the study overall: From the United States, Italy and Spain came samples of acute and convalescent COVID-19. PBMCs, B-cell-depleted T cells, or T cells were the source of the cDNA or gDNA that made up the material.

This CDR3 region has 14 residues. Germline lookup yields CDR1 MNHEY and CDR2 SVGEGT. The ends were cut back, 0 bases at V and 2 bases at J, with 7 bases in the middle. Study processing details: Reference gene primer amplification gave nucleated cell count estimates. TCRdb's copy holds only in-frame clones and misses some; the assay was immunoSEQ multiplex PCR. V, J and clone size reflect that table, while D and trimming were determined from the DNA. Of 200,000 or so clones listed, over 75% are singletons. The sample consisted of peripheral blood. The clonotype was recovered from a man aged 45 to 65 with COVID-19, enrolled during active disease. The chain combines TRBV6-2 or TRBV6-3 with TRBJ2-5, with D perhaps TRBD1 (5 bases). As DNA, the CDR3 is TGTGCCAGCAGTTACTCATCAGGGCAAGAGACCCAGTACTTC. Protein: CASSYSSGQETQYF.